The entry below gives a single T cell receptor beta chain sequence along with its context. These data come from a study of beta chain features in type 1 diabetes. Study overall: Sorted cells numbering some 110,000,000 were examined across all samples.

cDNA synthesis used the whole RNA isolate, giving expressed TCRB sequences. Only in-frame clones appear in the TCRdb table, and some are missing; sequencing was by immunoSEQ multiplex PCR. The table lists 200,000 to 300,000 clones, around 68% of them singletons. The germline V gene has CDR1 MGHDK and CDR2 SYGVNS. V was trimmed by 5 bases and J by 4 bases, leaving 6 bases between them. The CDR3 is made up of 11 amino acids. Input material: naive CD4+ T cells from blood. The receptor was derived from a man aged 25 to 40 in good health. This chain joins TRBV25-1 and TRBJ2-7, with D possibly matching TRBD2 (5 bases). The CDR3 DNA follows: TGTGCCAGCAGTTCGGGATACGAGCAGTACTTC. Encoded protein: CASSSGYEQYF.